The 13 T cell receptor beta chains below were found in one sample sequenced in a study of early T cells in non-severe SARS-CoV-2 infection. TCRdb re-derived calls from the 5' RACE reads in MiXCR, one entry per CDR3 protein. The sample has about 98,000 distinct CDR3 sequences, 13% to 15% seen once. Sequencing was carried out using whole blood. The source is an adult who was a healthcare worker with PCR-confirmed SARS-CoV-2 infection or an uninfected control (not recorded which).

The chain combines TRBV2 with TRBJ2-3, with 8 bases identical to TRBD2. The CDR3 contains 16 residues. J was trimmed by 5 bases and V by 6 bases; bases with no gene match: 13. The germline CDR1 and CDR2 sequences are SNHLY and FYNNEI. DNA for the CDR3: TGTGCCAGCAGGCAACTTAGCGGGAACGAGGGAGATACGCAGTATTTT. Translation: CASRQLSGNEGDTQYF.

The chain couples TRBV30 to TRBJ2-2, with 8 bases fitting TRBD1. Losses at the gene ends were 1 base for V and 4 bases for J; bases not matched to a gene: 5. This CDR3 is built from 15 residues. Germline lookup yields CDR1 GTSNPN and CDR2 SVGIG (reference sequence). DNA for the CDR3: TGTGCCTGGAGTGAGGACAGGGAAGGCACCGGGGAGCTGTTTTTT. Its translation: CAWSEDREGTGELFF.

The table lists this clonotype with a few counts. The rearrangement uses TRBV11-2 and TRBJ2-3; 11 bases agree with TRBD2. Germline V gene lookup returns CDR1 SGHAT and CDR2 FQNNGV. The ends lost 3 bases at V and 6 bases at J; junction bases unmatched: 2. This CDR3 contains 14 residues. In nucleotides, the CDR3 is TGTGCCAGCAGCTTTACTAGCGGGAGTGATACGCAGTATTTT. Translated: CASSFTSGSDTQYF.

This clonotype showed up many times. The chain combines TRBV30 with TRBJ2-7; D perhaps matches TRBD2 (5 bases). Germline assignment: CDR1 GTSNPN and CDR2 SVGIG (reference sequence). The CDR3 contains 15 residues. Trimming left V 2 bases short and J 5 bases short, with 19 bases between. The CDR3 protein is CAWSKFNAGDHEQYF. The CDR3 nucleotides read TGTGCCTGGAGTAAGTTCAACGCGGGCGATCACGAGCAGTACTTC.

The chain links TRBV6-1 to TRBJ2-3, with TRBD1 matching 8 bases. V lost 4 bases and J lost 4; bases outside the gene matches: 4. CDR3 size: 14 residues. In germline, CDR1 is MNHNS, CDR2 SASEGT. CDR3 nucleotide sequence: TGTGCCAGCAGTGGGCAGGGGGCCGCAGATACGCAGTATTTT. Translation gives CASSGQGAADTQYF.

The chain recombines TRBV24-1 with TRBJ2-1, with D unclear. This CDR3 is 13 amino acids long. Germline CDR1 is KGHDR and CDR2 is SFDVKD. V lost 5 bases and J 3 bases, leaving 7 bases between the germline ends. The CDR3 coding sequence is TGTGCCACCAGTGGGGTTAACTACAATGAGCAGTTCTTC. Amino acid sequence: CATSGVNYNEQFF.

This clonotype was observed at least ten times. V usage is TRBV12-3 or TRBV12-4 and J usage is TRBJ2-1; the D gene is possibly TRBD2 (6 bases). The CDR3 is made up of 14 amino acids. V gave up 5 bases and J gave up 0 bases, with 8 bases separating them. The CDR3 region has the DNA TGTGCCAGCAGTCCCGGGAGCTCCTACAATGAGCAGTTCTTC. Translated, it gives CASSPGSSYNEQFF.

The chain recombines TRBV28 with TRBJ2-1, with D perhaps matching TRBD1 or TRBD2 (5 bases each). The CDR3 extends over 16 amino acids. The germline gives CDR1 MDHEN, CDR2 SYDVKM. Trimming pared 2 bases from V and 5 bases from J, leaving 16 bases between. The CDR3 here is CASSLGGAPKDNEQFF. CDR3 DNA: TGTGCCAGCAGTTTAGGGGGAGCGCCGAAGGACAATGAGCAGTTCTTC.

This clonotype is termed medium-sized. The chain employs TRBV19 and TRBJ2-1; D not resolved. Germline CDR1 LNHDA, CDR2 SQIVND (reference sequence). CDR3 size: 14 residues. This CDR3 is CATSRIRSYNEQFF. As DNA, the CDR3 is TGTGCAACAAGTAGGATACGCTCCTACAATGAGCAGTTCTTC.

The sample holds a few counts of this clonotype. The junction does not match germline at one end; this may be a read error. The chain is built from TRBV30 and TRBJ2-7; 9 bases match TRBD1. Germline-derived CDR1 and CDR2 are GTSNPN and SVGIG (reference sequence). The CDR3 is 14 residues long. CDR3 region: CAWSEPRKRDREDF. Here the CDR3 DNA reads TGTGCCTGGAGCGAACCCCGGAAGAGGGACAGGGAGGACTTC.

This clonotype showed up just a few times. CDR3 sequence (DNA): TGTGCCAGCAGCCTTAATCGGAGGTCCCAAGAGACCCAGTACTTC. As protein: CASSLNRRSQETQYF. V and J are TRBV12-3 or TRBV12-4 and TRBJ2-5; tentative D call: TRBD2 (5 bases). The CDR3 spans 15 residues. The V gene lost 6 bases and the J gene lost 1 base, with 15 bases spanning the gap.

V is TRBV3-1 and J is TRBJ2-5, with TRBD1 matching 8 bases. Germline V CDR1 and CDR2: LGHDT, YNNKEL (reference sequence). The CDR3 extends over 12 amino acids. V lost 3 bases, J lost 7 bases, and 1 base stayed unmatched. The CDR3 nucleotides are TGTGCCAGCAGCCAGGGGACAGGGACCCAGTACTTC. It codes for CASSQGTGTQYF.

The chain carries TRBV11-2 and TRBJ2-6; the D gene is possibly TRBD1 (6 bases). V lost 1 base to trimming and J lost 2 bases, with 9 bases between them. CDR3 length: 16 residues. Germline CDR1 is SGHAT and CDR2 is FQNNGV. As DNA, the CDR3 is TGTGCCAGCAGCTTAGTTCAGGGGCCTGGGGCCAACGTCCTGACTTTC. It yields the protein CASSLVQGPGANVLTF.